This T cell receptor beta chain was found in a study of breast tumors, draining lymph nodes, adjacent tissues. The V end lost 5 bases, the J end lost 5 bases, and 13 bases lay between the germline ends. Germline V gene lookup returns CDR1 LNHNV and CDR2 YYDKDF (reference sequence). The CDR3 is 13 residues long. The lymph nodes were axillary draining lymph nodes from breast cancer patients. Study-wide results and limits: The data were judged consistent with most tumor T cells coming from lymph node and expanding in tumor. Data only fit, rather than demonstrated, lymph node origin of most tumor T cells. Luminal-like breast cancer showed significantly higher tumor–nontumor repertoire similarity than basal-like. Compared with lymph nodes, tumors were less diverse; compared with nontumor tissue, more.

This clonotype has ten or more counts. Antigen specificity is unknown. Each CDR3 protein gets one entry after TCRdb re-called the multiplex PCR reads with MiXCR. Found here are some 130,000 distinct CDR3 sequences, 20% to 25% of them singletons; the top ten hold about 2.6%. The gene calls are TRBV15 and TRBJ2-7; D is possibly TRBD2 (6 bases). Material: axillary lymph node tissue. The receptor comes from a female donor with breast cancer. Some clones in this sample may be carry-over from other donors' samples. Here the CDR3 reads CATSSEGMNEQYF. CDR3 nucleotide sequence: TGTGCCACCAGCTCGGAGGGGATGAACGAGCAGTACTTC.